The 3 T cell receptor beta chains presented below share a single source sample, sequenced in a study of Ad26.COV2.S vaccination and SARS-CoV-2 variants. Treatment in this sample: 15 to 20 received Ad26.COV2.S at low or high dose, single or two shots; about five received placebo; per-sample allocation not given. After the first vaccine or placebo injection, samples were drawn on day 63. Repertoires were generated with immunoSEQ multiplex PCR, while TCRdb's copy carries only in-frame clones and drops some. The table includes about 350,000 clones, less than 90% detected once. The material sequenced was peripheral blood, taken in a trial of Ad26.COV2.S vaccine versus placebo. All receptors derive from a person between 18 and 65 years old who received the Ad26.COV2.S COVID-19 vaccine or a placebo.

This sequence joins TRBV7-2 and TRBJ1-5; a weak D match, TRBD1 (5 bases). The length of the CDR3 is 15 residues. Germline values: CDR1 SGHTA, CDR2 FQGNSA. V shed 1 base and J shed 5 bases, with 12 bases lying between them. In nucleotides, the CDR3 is TGTGCCAGCAGCTTAGATTTCAGGGTTGATCAGCCCCAGCATTTT. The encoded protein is CASSLDFRVDQPQHF.

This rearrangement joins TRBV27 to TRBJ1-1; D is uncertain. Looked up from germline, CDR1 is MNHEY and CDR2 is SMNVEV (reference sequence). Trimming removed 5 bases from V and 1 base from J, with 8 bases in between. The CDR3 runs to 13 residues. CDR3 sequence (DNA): TGTGCCAGCAGTGTGGTTCGGAACACTGAAGCTTTCTTT. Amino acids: CASSVVRNTEAFF.

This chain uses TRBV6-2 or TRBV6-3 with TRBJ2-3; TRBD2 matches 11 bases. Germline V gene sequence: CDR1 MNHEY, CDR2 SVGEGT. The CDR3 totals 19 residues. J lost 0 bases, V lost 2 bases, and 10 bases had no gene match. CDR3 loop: CASSYIKGLAGGSTDTQYF. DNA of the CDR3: TGTGCCAGCAGTTACATTAAGGGGCTAGCGGGAGGAAGCACAGATACGCAGTATTTT.